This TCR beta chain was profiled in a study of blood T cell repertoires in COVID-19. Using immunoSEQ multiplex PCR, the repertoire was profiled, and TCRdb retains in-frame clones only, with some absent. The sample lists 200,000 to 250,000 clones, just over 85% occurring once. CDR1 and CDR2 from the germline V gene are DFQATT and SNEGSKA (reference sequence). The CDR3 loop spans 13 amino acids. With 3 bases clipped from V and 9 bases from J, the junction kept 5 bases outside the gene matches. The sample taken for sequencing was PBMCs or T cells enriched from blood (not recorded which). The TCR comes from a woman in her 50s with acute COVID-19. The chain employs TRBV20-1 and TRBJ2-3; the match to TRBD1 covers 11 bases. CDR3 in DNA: TGCAGTGCTAGTGGGACAGGGGGACCAACGCAGTATTTT. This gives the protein CSASGTGGPTQYF.